This is a list of T cell receptor beta chains from one sample in a study of cytomegalovirus exposure and HLA in healthy donors. Assay: immunoSEQ multiplex PCR; the TCRdb copy retains only in-frame clones and omits some. The sample holds about 120,000 clones, about three fifths seen once. The specimen was PBMCs. These receptors were collected from a middle-aged man in good health and CMV-seropositive. Both conserved end residues are part of each CDR3. The order of the fields is J gene, V gene, clone size, D gene, CDR3 protein, CDR3 DNA. The D gene is left open where the match is weak. Clone sizes are given selectively: once, few, many, or a class where the clone is expanded.

j_call: TRBJ2-7; v_call: TRBV11-2; clone_size: -; d_call: -; cdr3_aa: CASSQGSSLSYEQYF; cdr3_nt: TGTGCCAGCAGCCAGGGCAGCTCCCTCTCCTACGAGCAGTACTTC
j_call: TRBJ2-3; v_call: TRBV7-3; clone_size: -; d_call: -; cdr3_aa: CASSMGGRGDTQYF; cdr3_nt: TGTGCCAGCAGCATGGGAGGACGGGGCGATACGCAGTATTTT
j_call: TRBJ2-3; v_call: TRBV18; clone_size: -; d_call: TRBD1; cdr3_aa: CASSPGTGDSDTQYF; cdr3_nt: TGTGCCAGCTCACCGGGGACAGGGGATTCAGATACGCAGTATTTT
j_call: TRBJ2-5; v_call: TRBV12-2; clone_size: -; d_call: -; cdr3_aa: CASRLAGSVERRLIETQYF; cdr3_nt: TGTGCAAGTCGCTTAGCGGGGTCTGTGGAGAGGAGGCTAATAGAGACCCAGTACTTC
j_call: TRBJ1-1; v_call: TRBV18; clone_size: -; d_call: -; cdr3_aa: CASSLTGGRTEAFF; cdr3_nt: TGTGCCAGCTCACTAACCGGGGGGAGGACTGAAGCTTTCTTT
j_call: TRBJ2-7; v_call: TRBV7-9; clone_size: once; d_call: TRBD1; cdr3_aa: CASSVGQGSEQYF; cdr3_nt: TGTGCCAGCAGCGTGGGACAGGGCAGCGAGCAGTACTTC
j_call: TRBJ2-2; v_call: TRBV29-1; clone_size: -; d_call: -; cdr3_aa: CSVRGGLPNTGELFF; cdr3_nt: TGCAGCGTTAGAGGCGGGCTTCCCAACACCGGGGAGCTGTTTTTT
j_call: TRBJ2-1; v_call: TRBV6-5; clone_size: -; d_call: TRBD1; cdr3_aa: CASSYRTGGSEQFF; cdr3_nt: TGTGCCAGCAGTTACAGGACAGGGGGTAGTGAGCAGTTCTTC
j_call: TRBJ2-1; v_call: TRBV2; clone_size: -; d_call: -; cdr3_aa: CATVRGNEQFF; cdr3_nt: TGTGCCACGGTACGGGGTAATGAGCAGTTCTTC
j_call: TRBJ1-1; v_call: TRBV29-1; clone_size: -; d_call: -; cdr3_aa: CSVLGGGPNTEAFF; cdr3_nt: TGCAGCGTCCTGGGGGGGGGCCCGAACACTGAAGCTTTCTTT
j_call: TRBJ2-7; v_call: TRBV7-3; clone_size: once; d_call: -; cdr3_aa: CASSVGADYEQYF; cdr3_nt: TGTGCCAGCAGCGTAGGGGCGGATTACGAGCAGTACTTC
j_call: TRBJ1-3; v_call: TRBV5-3; clone_size: -; d_call: TRBD1; cdr3_aa: CARSSDRGPGNTIYF; cdr3_nt: TGTGCCAGAAGCTCGGACAGGGGGCCCGGAAACACCATATATTTT
j_call: TRBJ2-2; v_call: TRBV11-2; clone_size: few; d_call: TRBD1; cdr3_aa: CASSLAKPGQGFTGELFF; cdr3_nt: TGTGCCAGCAGCTTAGCAAAACCGGGACAGGGATTCACCGGGGAGCTGTTTTTT
j_call: TRBJ1-3; v_call: TRBV5-1; clone_size: once; d_call: -; cdr3_aa: CASSEQDRSSGNTIYF; cdr3_nt: TGCGCCAGCAGCGAACAAGACAGGAGCTCTGGAAACACCATATATTTT
j_call: TRBJ1-2; v_call: TRBV5-1; clone_size: few; d_call: TRBD1; cdr3_aa: CASSSGTGIYGYTF; cdr3_nt: TGCGCCAGCAGCTCCGGGACAGGGATTTACGGCTACACCTTC
j_call: TRBJ1-5; v_call: TRBV19; clone_size: -; d_call: -; cdr3_aa: CASPSGFPLNQPQHF; cdr3_nt: TGTGCCAGCCCGAGCGGCTTCCCGCTCAATCAGCCCCAGCATTTT